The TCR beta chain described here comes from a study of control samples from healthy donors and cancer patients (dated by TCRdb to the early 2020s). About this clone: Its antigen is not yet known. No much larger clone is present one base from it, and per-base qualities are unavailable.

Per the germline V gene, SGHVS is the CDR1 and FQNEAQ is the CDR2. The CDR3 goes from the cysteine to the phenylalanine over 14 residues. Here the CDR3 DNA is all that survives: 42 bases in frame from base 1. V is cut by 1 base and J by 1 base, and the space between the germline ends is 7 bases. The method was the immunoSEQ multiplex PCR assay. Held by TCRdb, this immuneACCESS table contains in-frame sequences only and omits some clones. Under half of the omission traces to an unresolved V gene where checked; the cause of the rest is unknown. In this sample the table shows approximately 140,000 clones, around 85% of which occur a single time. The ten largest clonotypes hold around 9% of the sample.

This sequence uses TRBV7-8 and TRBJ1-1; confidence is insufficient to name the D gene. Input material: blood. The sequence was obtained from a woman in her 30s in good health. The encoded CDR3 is CASSLVLGNTEAFF. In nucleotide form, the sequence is TGTGCCAGCAGCTTAGTATTAGGGAACACTGAAGCTTTCTTT.